This T cell receptor beta chain was identified during a study of cytomegalovirus exposure and HLA in healthy donors. V was cut by 4 bases and J by 5 bases, with 10 bases left in between. CDR1 and CDR2 (germline): MGHRA, YSYEKL. This CDR3 spans 13 amino acids. TCRdb's table, derived via immunoSEQ multiplex PCR, lists solely in-frame clones and lacks some. The sample includes over 100,000 clones, 70% to 90% of them seen just once. The clonotype was recovered from a woman aged 18 to 35 in good health and CMV-seropositive. Sequencing was carried out using PBMCs. The V gene is TRBV4-1, the J gene TRBJ2-3; D gene uncertain. The CDR3: CASSLLLVDTQYF. CDR3 in DNA: TGCGCCAGCAGCCTTCTCCTAGTAGATACGCAGTATTTT.